This entry concerns a single T cell receptor (beta chain). Here immunoSEQ multiplex PCR was the method, and the copy in TCRdb shows in-frame clones only, minus some. This sample has tens of thousands of clones, with about nine tenths found just once. These data are taken from a study of OX40 agonist ivuxolimab in advanced cancers. V lost 7 bases, J lost 5 bases, and 8 bases stayed unmatched. The CDR3 covers 14 residues. CDR1 is MNHEY, CDR2 SVGAGI, per germline. The TCR originated in an adult with an advanced solid tumor such as melanoma, head and neck, liver or kidney cancer. This chain connects TRBV6-5 to TRBJ1-1, with 9 bases lining up with TRBD1. The sequenced sample was CD4+ or CD8+ T cells sorted from blood, obtained in a trial of the OX40 agonist ivuxolimab. The CDR3 region is CASNTGTGRTEAFF. The CDR3 region has the DNA TGTGCCAGCAACACCGGGACAGGGCGGACTGAAGCTTTCTTT.